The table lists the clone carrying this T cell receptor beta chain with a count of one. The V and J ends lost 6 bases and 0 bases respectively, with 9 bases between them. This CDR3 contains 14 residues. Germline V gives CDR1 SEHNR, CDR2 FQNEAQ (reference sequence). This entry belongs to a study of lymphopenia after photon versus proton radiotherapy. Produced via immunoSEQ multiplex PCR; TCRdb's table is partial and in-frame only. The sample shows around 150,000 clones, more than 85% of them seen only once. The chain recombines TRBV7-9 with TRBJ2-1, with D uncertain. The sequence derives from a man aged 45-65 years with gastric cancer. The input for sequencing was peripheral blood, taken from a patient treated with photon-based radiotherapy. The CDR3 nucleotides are TGTGCCAGCAGTACTTTCGACTCCTACAATGAGCAGTTCTTC. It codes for CASSTFDSYNEQFF. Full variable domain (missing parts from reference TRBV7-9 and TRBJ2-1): DTGVSQNPRHKITKRGQNVTFRCDPISEHNRLYWYRQTLGQGPEFLTYFQNEAQLEKSRLLSDRFSAERPKGSFSTLEIQRTEQGDSAMYLCASSTFDSYNEQFFGPGTRLTVL.